This T cell receptor (beta chain) was identified during a study of T cells in Graves' hyperthyroidism and ophthalmopathy. Germline V lookup: CDR1 SGHDN, CDR2 FVKESK. V lost 0 bases and J lost 3, with 21 bases in between. CDR3 size: 19 residues. Disease lasting under 3 months, a NOSPECS grade of at least 4, and a Clinical Activity Score of at least 3 were features of the ophthalmopathy patients. A remark on this clonotype: The antigen remains undetermined.

RNA transcripts served as the template for amplifying TCR beta CDR3 regions. The TCR CDR3 first-round RT-PCR relied on the HTBI primer set. TCRdb reprocessed the multiplex PCR reads with MiXCR, giving one entry per CDR3 protein. Of 640,000 or so distinct CDR3 sequences in the sample, approximately 15% were seen once. The study, taken as a whole, reports: Ophthalmopathy got predicted by the model a median roughly six months before its onset. Ophthalmopathy stood apart from stable hyperthyroidism in a 13 V-J model.

The sample taken for sequencing was blood. The receptor's source is a woman between 18 and 29 years old with Graves' ophthalmopathy. This chain joins TRBV14 and TRBJ2-1, with D perhaps matching TRBD2 (6 bases). The CDR3 nucleotides read TGTGCCAGCAGCCAAGAGAGGCAGGGTGGCGGGAAATTCTACAATGAGCAGTTCTTC. This encodes CASSQERQGGGKFYNEQFF.